The TCR beta chain described here comes from a study of cytomegalovirus exposure and HLA in healthy donors. This clone was found a few times. CDR3 length: 13 amino acids. The V end was cut by 10 bases, the J end by 2 bases, with 14 bases between. Looked up from germline, CDR1 is MDHEN and CDR2 is SYDVKM. Vbeta (60) and Jbeta (13) primers were used in the PCR. Repertoires were generated with immunoSEQ multiplex PCR, while TCRdb's copy carries only in-frame clones and drops some. The sample contains 60,000 to 90,000 clones, approximately 70% of which appear only once. The gene calls are TRBV28 and TRBJ1-1, with D possibly being TRBD1 (6 bases). Specimen: PBMCs. The receptor was derived from a woman in her fifties or sixties in good health and CMV-seropositive. DNA of the CDR3: TGTGCCACCAAACGACAGGTCAACACTGAAGCTTTCTTT. This gives the protein CATKRQVNTEAFF.